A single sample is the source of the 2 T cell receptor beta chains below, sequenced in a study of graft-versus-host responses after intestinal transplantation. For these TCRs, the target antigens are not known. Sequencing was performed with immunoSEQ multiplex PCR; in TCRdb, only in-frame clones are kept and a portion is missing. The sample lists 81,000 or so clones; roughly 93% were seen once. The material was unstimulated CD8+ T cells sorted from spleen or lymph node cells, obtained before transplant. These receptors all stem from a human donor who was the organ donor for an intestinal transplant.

CDR3 DNA: TGTGCCAGCAAGGGCCTAGCGGAAGAGACCCAGTACTTC. Residues: CASKGLAEETQYF. The chain combines TRBV21-1 with TRBJ2-5; the DNA was not compared with TRBD2, the D call given in the table. TRBV21-1 is termed a pseudogene. This CDR3 is built from 13 residues.

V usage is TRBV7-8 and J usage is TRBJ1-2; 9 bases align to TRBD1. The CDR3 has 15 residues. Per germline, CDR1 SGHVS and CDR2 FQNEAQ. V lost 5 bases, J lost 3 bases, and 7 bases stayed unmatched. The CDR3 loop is CASSPQGAPYYGYTF. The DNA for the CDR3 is TGTGCCAGCAGCCCACAGGGGGCGCCTTACTATGGCTACACCTTC.